This TCR beta chain was profiled in a study of OX40 agonist ivuxolimab in advanced cancers. Study background: In this cohort, patients received ivuxolimab, an agonistic anti-OX40 (CD134) antibody. Ivuxolimab was administered intravenously to patients at 0.01 to 10 mg/kg every 2 weeks.

This CDR3 region has 13 residues. Germline CDR1 and CDR2: SGHTA and FQGNSA. V was pared by 4 bases and J by 1 base, with 1 base of the junction left unmatched. Sequencing was performed with immunoSEQ multiplex PCR; in TCRdb, only in-frame clones are kept and a portion is missing. The sample holds about 49,000 clones, about 85% seen once. As for this clone: The antigen remains unidentified.

Any history of autoimmune disease or systemic immunosuppression disqualified patients. Overall study results and limits: Among the lowest peripheral clonal expansion occurred in 0.1-3.0 mg/kg partial responders.

The sequence derives from an adult with an advanced solid tumor such as melanoma, head and neck, liver or kidney cancer. V usage is TRBV7-2 and J usage is TRBJ2-7; TRBD2 matches 7 bases. The input for sequencing was CD4+ or CD8+ T cells sorted from blood, taken in a trial of the OX40 agonist ivuxolimab. CDR3 coding DNA: TGTGCCAGCAGCTCTAGCGGATCCTACGAGCAGTACTTC. Its translation is CASSSSGSYEQYF.